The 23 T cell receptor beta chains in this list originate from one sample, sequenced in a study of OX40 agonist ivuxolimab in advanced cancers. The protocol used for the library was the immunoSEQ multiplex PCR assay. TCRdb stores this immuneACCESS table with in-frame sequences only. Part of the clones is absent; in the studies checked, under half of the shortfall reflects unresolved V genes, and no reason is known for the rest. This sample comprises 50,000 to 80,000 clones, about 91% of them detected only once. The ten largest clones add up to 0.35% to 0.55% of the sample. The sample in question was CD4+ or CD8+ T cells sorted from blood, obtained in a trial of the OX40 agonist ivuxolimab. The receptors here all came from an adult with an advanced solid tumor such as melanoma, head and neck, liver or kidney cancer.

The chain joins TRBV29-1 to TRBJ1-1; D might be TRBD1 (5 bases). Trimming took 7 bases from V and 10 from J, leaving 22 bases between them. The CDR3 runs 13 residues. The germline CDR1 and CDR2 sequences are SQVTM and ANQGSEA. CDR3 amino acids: CSAVDSLAEGAFF. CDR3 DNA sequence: TGCAGCGCCGTAGACAGTTTGGCCGAGGGAGCTTTCTTT.

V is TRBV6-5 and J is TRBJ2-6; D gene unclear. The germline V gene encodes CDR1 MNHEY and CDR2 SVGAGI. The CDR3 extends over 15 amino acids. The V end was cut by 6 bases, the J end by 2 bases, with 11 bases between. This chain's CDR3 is CASRTGRTGANVLTF. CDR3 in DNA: TGTGCCAGCAGGACCGGACGCACTGGGGCCAACGTCCTGACTTTC.

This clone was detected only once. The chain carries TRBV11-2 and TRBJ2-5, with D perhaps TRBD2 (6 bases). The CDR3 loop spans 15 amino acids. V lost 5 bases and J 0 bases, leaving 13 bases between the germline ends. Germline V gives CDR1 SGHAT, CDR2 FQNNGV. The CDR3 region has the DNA TGTGCCAGCAGCGTACGGCTAGCGAACCAAGAGACCCAGTACTTC. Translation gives CASSVRLANQETQYF.

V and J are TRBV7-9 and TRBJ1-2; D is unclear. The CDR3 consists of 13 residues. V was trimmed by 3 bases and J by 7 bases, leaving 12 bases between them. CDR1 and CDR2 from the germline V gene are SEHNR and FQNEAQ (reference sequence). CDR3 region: CASSFSEGFGYTF. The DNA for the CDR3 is TGTGCCAGCAGCTTTAGTGAAGGGTTTGGCTACACCTTC. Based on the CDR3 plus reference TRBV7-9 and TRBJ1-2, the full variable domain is DTGVSQNPRHKITKRGQNVTFRCDPISEHNRLYWYRQTLGQGPEFLTYFQNEAQLEKSRLLSDRFSAERPKGSFSTLEIQRTEQGDSAMYLCASSFSEGFGYTFGSGTRLTVV.

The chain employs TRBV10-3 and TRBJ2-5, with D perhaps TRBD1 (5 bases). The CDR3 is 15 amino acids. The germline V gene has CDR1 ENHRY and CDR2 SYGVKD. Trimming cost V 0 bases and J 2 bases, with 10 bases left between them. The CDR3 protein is CAISESAGLQETQYF. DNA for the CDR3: TGTGCCATCAGTGAGTCGGCAGGGTTGCAAGAGACCCAGTACTTC.

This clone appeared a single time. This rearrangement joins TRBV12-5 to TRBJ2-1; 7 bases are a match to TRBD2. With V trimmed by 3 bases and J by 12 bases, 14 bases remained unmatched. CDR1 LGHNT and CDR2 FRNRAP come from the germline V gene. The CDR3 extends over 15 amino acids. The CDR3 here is CASGFGIGLVKGQFF. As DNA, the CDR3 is TGTGCTAGTGGTTTCGGAATTGGACTAGTGAAGGGGCAGTTCTTC.

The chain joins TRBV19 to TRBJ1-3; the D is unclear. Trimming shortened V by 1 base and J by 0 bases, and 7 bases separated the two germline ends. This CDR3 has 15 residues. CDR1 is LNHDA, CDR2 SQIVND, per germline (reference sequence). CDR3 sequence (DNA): TGTGCCAGTAGTATAGGTCGGGACTCTGGAAACACCATATATTTT. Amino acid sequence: CASSIGRDSGNTIYF. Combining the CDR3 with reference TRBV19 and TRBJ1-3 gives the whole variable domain DGGITQSPKYLFRKEGQNVTLSCEQNLNHDAMYWYRQDPGQGLRLIYYSQIVNDFQKGDIAEGYSVSREKKESFPLTVTSAQKNPTAFYLCASSIGRDSGNTIYFGEGSWLTVV.

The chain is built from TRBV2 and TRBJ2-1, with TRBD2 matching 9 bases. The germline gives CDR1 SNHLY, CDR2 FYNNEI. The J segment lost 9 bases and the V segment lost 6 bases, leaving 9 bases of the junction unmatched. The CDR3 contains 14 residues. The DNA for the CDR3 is TGTGCCAGCAGGGGACTAGCCAGGCTTGGTGAGCAGTTCTTC. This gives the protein CASRGLARLGEQFF. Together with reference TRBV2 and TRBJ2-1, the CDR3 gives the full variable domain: EPEVTQTPSHQVTQMGQEVILRCVPISNHLYFYWYRQILGQKVEFLVSFYNNEISEKSEIFDDQFSVERPDGSNFTLKIRSTKLEDSAMYFCASRGLARLGEQFFGPGTRLTVL.

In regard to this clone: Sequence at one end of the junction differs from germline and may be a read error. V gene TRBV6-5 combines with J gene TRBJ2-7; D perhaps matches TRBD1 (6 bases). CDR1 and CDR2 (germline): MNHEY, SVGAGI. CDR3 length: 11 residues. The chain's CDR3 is CASSQGQGTHF. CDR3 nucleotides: TGTGCCAGCAGTCAGGGTCAGGGGACCCACTTC.

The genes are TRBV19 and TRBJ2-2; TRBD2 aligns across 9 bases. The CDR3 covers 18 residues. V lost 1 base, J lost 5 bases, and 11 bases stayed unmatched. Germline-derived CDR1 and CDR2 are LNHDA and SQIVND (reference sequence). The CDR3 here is CASSIATSGWGGTGELFF. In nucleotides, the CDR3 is TGTGCCAGTAGTATAGCGACTAGCGGATGGGGAGGTACCGGGGAGCTGTTTTTT.

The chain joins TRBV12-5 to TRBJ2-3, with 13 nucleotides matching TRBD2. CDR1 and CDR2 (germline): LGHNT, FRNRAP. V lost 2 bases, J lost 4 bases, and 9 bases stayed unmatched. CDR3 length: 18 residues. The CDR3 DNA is TGTGCTAGTGGTTTGCCACAGGGGACTAGCGGGATATCAGATACGCAGTATTTT. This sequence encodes CASGLPQGTSGISDTQYF.

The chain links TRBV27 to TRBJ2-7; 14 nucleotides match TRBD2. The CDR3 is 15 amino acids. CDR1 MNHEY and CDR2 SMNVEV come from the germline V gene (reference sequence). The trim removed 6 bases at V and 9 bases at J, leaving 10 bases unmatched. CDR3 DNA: TGTGCCAGCAGGACAGGGACTAGCGGGAGTAGTGCGCAGTACTTC. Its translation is CASRTGTSGSSAQYF.

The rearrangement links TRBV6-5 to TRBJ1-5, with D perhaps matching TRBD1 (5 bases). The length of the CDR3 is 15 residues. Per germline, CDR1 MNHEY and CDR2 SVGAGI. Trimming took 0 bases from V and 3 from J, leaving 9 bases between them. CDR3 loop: CASSYSGTNNQPQHF. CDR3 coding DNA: TGTGCCAGCAGTTACTCGGGGACCAACAATCAGCCCCAGCATTTT.

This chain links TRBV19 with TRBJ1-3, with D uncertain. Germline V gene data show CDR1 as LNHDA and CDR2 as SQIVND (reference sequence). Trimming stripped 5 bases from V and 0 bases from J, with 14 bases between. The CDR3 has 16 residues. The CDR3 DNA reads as TGTGCCAGTAGTGACCCGGCGGGAAACTCTGGAAACACCATATATTTT. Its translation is CASSDPAGNSGNTIYF.

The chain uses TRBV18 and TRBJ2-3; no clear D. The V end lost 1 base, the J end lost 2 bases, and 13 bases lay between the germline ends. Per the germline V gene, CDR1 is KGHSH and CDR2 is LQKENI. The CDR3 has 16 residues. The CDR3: CASSPQNYLDTDTQYF. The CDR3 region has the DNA TGTGCCAGCTCACCACAGAATTACCTTGACACAGATACGCAGTATTTT.

Here the CDR3 reads CASSPLRQAEGEAFF. For the CDR3, the DNA is TGTGCCAGCAGTCCCCTTCGTCAGGCGGAAGGGGAAGCTTTCTTT. This chain joins TRBV6-6 and TRBJ1-1; no reliable D call. The germline gives CDR1 MNHNY, CDR2 SVGAGI (reference sequence). The CDR3 is 15 amino acids. V was cut by 5 bases and J by 8 bases, with 21 bases left in between.

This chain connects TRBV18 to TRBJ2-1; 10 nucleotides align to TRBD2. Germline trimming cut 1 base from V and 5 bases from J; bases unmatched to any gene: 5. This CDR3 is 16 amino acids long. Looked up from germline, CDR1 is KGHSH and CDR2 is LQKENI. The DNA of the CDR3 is TGTGCCAGCTCACCACTAGCGGGAGGACTTGACAATGAGCAGTTCTTC. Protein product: CASSPLAGGLDNEQFF.

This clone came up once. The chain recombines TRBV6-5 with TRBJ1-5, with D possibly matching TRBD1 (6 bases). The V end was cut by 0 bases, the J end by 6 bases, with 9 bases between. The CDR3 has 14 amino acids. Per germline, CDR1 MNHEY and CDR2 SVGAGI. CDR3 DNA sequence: TGTGCCAGCAGTTACTCTCGAGGGGGTCAGCCCCAGCATTTT. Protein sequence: CASSYSRGGQPQHF.

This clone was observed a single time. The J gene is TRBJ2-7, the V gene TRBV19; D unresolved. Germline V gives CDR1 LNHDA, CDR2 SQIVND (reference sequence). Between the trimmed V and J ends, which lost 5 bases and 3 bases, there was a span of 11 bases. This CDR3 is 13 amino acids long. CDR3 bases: TGTGCCAGTAGTCTGGCGGCAAGCTACGAGCAGTACTTC. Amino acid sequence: CASSLAASYEQYF.

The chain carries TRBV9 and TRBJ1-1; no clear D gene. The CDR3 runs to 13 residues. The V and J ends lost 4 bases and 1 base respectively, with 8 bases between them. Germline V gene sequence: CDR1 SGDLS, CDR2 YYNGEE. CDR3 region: CASSTGSNTEAFF. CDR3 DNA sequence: TGTGCCAGCAGCACGGGTTCGAACACTGAAGCTTTCTTT.

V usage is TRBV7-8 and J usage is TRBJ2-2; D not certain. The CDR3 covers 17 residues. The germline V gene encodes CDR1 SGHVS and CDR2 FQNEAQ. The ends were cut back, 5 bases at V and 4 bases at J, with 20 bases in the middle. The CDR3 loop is CASSQLGLIPGTGELFF. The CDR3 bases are TGTGCCAGCAGCCAGTTGGGCCTAATTCCGGGCACCGGGGAGCTGTTTTTT.

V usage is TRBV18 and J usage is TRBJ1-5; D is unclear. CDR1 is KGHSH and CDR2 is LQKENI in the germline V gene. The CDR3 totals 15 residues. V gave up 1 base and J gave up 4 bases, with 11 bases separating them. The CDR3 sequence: CASSPRLGRNQPQHF. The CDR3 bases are TGTGCCAGCTCACCACGATTAGGCAGAAATCAGCCCCAGCATTTT.

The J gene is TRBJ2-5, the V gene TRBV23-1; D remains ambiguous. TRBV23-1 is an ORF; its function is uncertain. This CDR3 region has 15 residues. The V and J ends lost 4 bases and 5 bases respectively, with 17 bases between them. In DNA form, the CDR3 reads TGCGCCAGCAGTCCCTGGACCTCTCTCTGGGAGACCCAGTACTTC. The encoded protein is CASSPWTSLWETQYF.